This T cell receptor (beta chain) stems from a study of shared clonotypes between healthy human individuals. CDR1 and CDR2 (germline): MNHNY, SVGAGI (reference sequence). The ends were cut back, 2 bases at V and 5 bases at J, with 16 bases in the middle. The CDR3 extends over 16 amino acids. The donors, healthy adults who were HIV-negative, had experienced no recent acute infections or vaccinations. Negatively enriched CD4+ T cells were divided by CD45RA into naive and memory. For sorted subsets, about 0.2 ug DNA per replicate equaled approximately 30,000 T cell genomes. Data came from immunoSEQ multiplex PCR; TCRdb stores just in-frame clones and leaves some out. The sample shows about 2.4 million clones, around nine tenths of them seen only once.

The sequenced sample consisted of naive CD4+ T cells sorted from blood. Subset indicated: CD45RA+ positively selected. The chain is built from TRBV6-6 and TRBJ1-5; D uncertain. The TCR sequence derives from a man in his late teens or twenties in good health. In nucleotides, the CDR3 is TGTGCCAGCAGTTACCATACGGGAGGAAAGGATCAGCCCCAGCATTTT. Its translation: CASSYHTGGKDQPQHF.